The next 18 T cell receptor beta chains were all read from a single sample in a study of blood T cell repertoires in COVID-19 (dated by TCRdb to 2020 to 2022). The receptor library was made with the immunoSEQ multiplex PCR assay. The source is immuneACCESS, and TCRdb retained only in-frame sequences with V and J called. Part of the clones is not carried over; for the studies checked, unresolved V genes explain less than half of this, and the remainder is unexplained. In all, the sample holds over 300,000 clones, and 80% to 90% of those were seen once. The top ten clones comprise 2.2% of the sample. Sequenced material: PBMCs or T cells enriched from blood (not recorded which). The receptors shown here come from a man aged 25 to 45 who had recovered from COVID-19.

The chain recombines TRBV3-1 (or the pseudogene TRBV3-2) with TRBJ1-1; no reliable D call. The CDR3 sequence is 15 residues long. Germline V gene lookup returns CDR1 LGHDT and CDR2 YNNKEL (reference sequence). Trimming pared 3 bases from V and 1 base from J, leaving 12 bases between. CDR3 protein: CASSQVHSRNTEAFF. In DNA, the CDR3 is TGTGCCAGCAGCCAGGTTCACAGCCGGAACACTGAAGCTTTCTTT.

This sequence joins TRBV30 and TRBJ1-2; 8 positions agree with TRBD1. Trimming removed 4 bases from V and 3 bases from J; junction bases left unmatched: 7. Germline V gene data show CDR1 as GTSNPN and CDR2 as SVGIG (reference sequence). The CDR3 has 14 amino acids. CDR3 region: CAWKIRGQYYGYTF. The CDR3 DNA reads as TGTGCCTGGAAGATCAGGGGGCAATACTATGGCTACACCTTC.

The genes are TRBV19 and TRBJ1-1; D not resolved. Germline V lookup: CDR1 LNHDA, CDR2 SQIVND (reference sequence). The CDR3 has 12 amino acids. Trimming took off 5 bases at V and 11 bases at J, with 15 bases between the two ends. The CDR3, as DNA: TGTGCCAGTAGTCCCGCTGGGAGTGGGGCTTTCTTT. This gives the protein CASSPAGSGAFF.

The chain combines TRBV11-3 with TRBJ2-3; 8 nucleotides line up with TRBD2. The ends lost 1 base at V and 4 bases at J; junction bases unmatched: 7. Looked up from germline, CDR1 is SGHNT and CDR2 is YENEEA. This CDR3 spans 16 amino acids. CDR3 DNA: TGTGCCAGCAGCTTAGGGCTAGCGGGCGGGTCAGATACGCAGTATTTT. This translates into CASSLGLAGGSDTQYF.

The chain links TRBV5-6 to TRBJ1-1; D call uncertain. V dropped 1 base and J dropped 0 bases, with 16 bases sitting between them. Germline V gene data show CDR1 as SGHDT and CDR2 as YYEEEE. CDR3 size: 17 residues. DNA for the CDR3: TGTGCCAGCAGCTTGTTTAACGTTCGGGGATTGAACACTGAAGCTTTCTTT. Translation gives CASSLFNVRGLNTEAFF.

This chain connects TRBV24-1 to TRBJ1-5; 7 positions match TRBD1. V dropped 4 bases and J dropped 1; count of bases not matched to a gene: 6. CDR1 and CDR2 (germline): KGHDR, SFDVKD. The CDR3 totals 16 residues. Written as DNA, the CDR3 is TGTGCCACCAGTGACCGGACAGGAGGAAGCAATCAGCCCCAGCATTTT. Its protein is CATSDRTGGSNQPQHF.

This sequence joins TRBV11-2 and TRBJ2-5; D uncertain. CDR1 is SGHAT, CDR2 FQNNGV, per germline. The CDR3 runs 15 residues. The V end was cut by 4 bases, the J end by 2 bases, with 14 bases between. The CDR3 DNA is TGTGCCAGCAGCTCGCAGGTTCCCGCTCAAGAGACCCAGTACTTC. Translated: CASSSQVPAQETQYF.

V usage is TRBV3-1 (or the pseudogene TRBV3-2) and J usage is TRBJ1-3; possible D gene TRBD1, 6 bases. Trimming took off 4 bases at V and 3 bases at J, with 16 bases between the two ends. The CDR3 has 16 residues. Germline lookup yields CDR1 LGHDT and CDR2 YNNKEL (reference sequence). As DNA, the CDR3 is TGTGCCAGCAGCCTAACGTCCGGGACATTTGGAAACACCATATATTTT. Amino acid sequence: CASSLTSGTFGNTIYF.

The chain carries TRBV7-2 and TRBJ1-2; TRBD1 might be the D (6 bases). V lost 5 bases to trimming and J lost 4 bases, with 11 bases between them. Germline lookup yields CDR1 SGHTA and CDR2 FQGNSA. This CDR3 is 13 amino acids long. The DNA for the CDR3 is TGTGCCAGCAGCACAGGACAGCCCTATGGCTACACCTTC. Encoded protein: CASSTGQPYGYTF.

The chain links TRBV7-9 to TRBJ1-1, with D possibly TRBD1 on 5 matching bases. The CDR3 is made up of 16 amino acids. V gave up 3 bases and J gave up 9 bases, with 23 bases separating them. Germline lookup yields CDR1 SEHNR and CDR2 FQNEAQ (reference sequence). This chain's CDR3 is CASSLYWQRGLIQAFF. The CDR3 bases are TGTGCCAGCAGCTTGTACTGGCAGCGGGGCTTAATCCAAGCTTTCTTT.

The genes are TRBV6-1 and TRBJ2-3, with D perhaps matching TRBD2 (6 bases). Germline loops: CDR1 MNHNS, CDR2 SASEGT. V shed 4 bases and J shed 2 bases, with 10 bases lying between them. This CDR3 spans 14 amino acids. The CDR3 region is CASSALANTDTQYF. CDR3 sequence (DNA): TGTGCCAGCAGTGCCCTAGCGAACACAGATACGCAGTATTTT.

The chain uses TRBV19 and TRBJ2-1, with 7 bases that match TRBD2. Trimming cost V 6 bases and J 2 bases; bases outside gene matches: 7. Germline V lookup: CDR1 LNHDA, CDR2 SQIVND (reference sequence). The CDR3 runs 15 residues. CDR3 loop: CASSTRGSPYNEQFF. The CDR3 DNA is TGTGCCAGTAGCACACGCGGGAGTCCCTACAATGAGCAGTTCTTC.

J is TRBJ2-2 and V is TRBV11-3, with TRBD2 matching 9 bases. Germline trimming cut 5 bases from V and 1 base from J; bases unmatched to any gene: 2. This CDR3 region has 15 residues. From germline, CDR1 is SGHNT and CDR2 YENEEA. The CDR3 reads CASSPSGVNTGELFF. CDR3 in DNA: TGTGCCAGCAGCCCTAGCGGGGTGAACACCGGGGAGCTGTTTTTT.

This chain uses TRBV3-1 (or the pseudogene TRBV3-2) with TRBJ2-3; D is perhaps TRBD1 (6 bases). The CDR3 has 13 residues. With 4 bases removed from V and 2 bases from J, the gap between germline ends came to 7 bases. Looked up from germline, CDR1 is LGHDT and CDR2 is YNNKEL (reference sequence). For the CDR3, the DNA is TGTGCCAGCAGCCGACAGGACACAGATACGCAGTATTTT. Translation: CASSRQDTDTQYF.

The chain recombines TRBV5-8 with TRBJ2-3, with 10 bases matching TRBD1. With V trimmed by 5 bases and J by 3 bases, 3 bases remained unmatched. This CDR3 has 14 residues. The germline gives CDR1 SGHTS, CDR2 YDEGEE. CDR3 in amino acids: CASRRTGGTDTQYF. The CDR3 nucleotides are TGTGCCAGCAGGAGGACAGGGGGGACAGATACGCAGTATTTT.

This clone was recorded a few times. V usage is TRBV19 and J usage is TRBJ1-2, with TRBD1 as a possible D gene (6 bases). The V gene lost 6 bases and the J gene lost 4 bases, with 18 bases spanning the gap. Germline-derived CDR1 and CDR2 are LNHDA and SQIVND (reference sequence). This CDR3 has 15 amino acids. The CDR3 bases are TGTGCCAGTAGGGGCAGGGGCCCACTTCTCTATGGCTACACCTTC. This codes for CASRGRGPLLYGYTF.

This clone was seen a single time. V gene TRBV5-4 combines with J gene TRBJ1-1; 7 nucleotides match TRBD1. This CDR3 contains 14 residues. V gave up 0 bases and J gave up 3 bases; unmatched junction bases: 2. Germline V gene sequence: CDR1 SGHNT, CDR2 YYREEE (reference sequence). For the CDR3, the DNA is TGTGCCAGCAGCTTGGGGACAGGAGACACTGAAGCTTTCTTT. This gives the protein CASSLGTGDTEAFF.

The CDR3 here is CASSLARDTYEQYF. The CDR3 DNA is TGCGCCAGCAGCTTGGCCAGGGACACGTACGAGCAGTACTTC. This rearrangement joins TRBV5-1 to TRBJ2-7; D is possibly TRBD1 (6 bases). The CDR3 totals 14 residues. Between the trimmed V and J ends, which lost 0 bases and 4 bases, there was a span of 11 bases. Germline values: CDR1 SGHRS, CDR2 YFSETQ. Combining the CDR3 with reference TRBV5-1 and TRBJ2-7 gives the whole variable domain KAGVTQTPRYLIKTRGQQVTLSCSPISGHRSVSWYQQTPGQGLQFLFEYFSETQRNKGNFPGRFSGRQFSNSRSEMNVSTLELGDSALYLCASSLARDTYEQYFGPGTRLTVT.